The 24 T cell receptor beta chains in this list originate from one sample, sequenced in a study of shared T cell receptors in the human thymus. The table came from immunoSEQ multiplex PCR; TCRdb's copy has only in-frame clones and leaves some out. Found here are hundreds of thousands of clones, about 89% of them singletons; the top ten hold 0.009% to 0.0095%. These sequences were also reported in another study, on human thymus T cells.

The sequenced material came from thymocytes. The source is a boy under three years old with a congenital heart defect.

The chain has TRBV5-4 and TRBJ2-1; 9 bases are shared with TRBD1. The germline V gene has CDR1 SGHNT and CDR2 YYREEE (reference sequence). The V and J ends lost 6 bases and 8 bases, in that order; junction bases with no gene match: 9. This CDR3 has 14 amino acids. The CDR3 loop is CASNLDRGTYEQFF. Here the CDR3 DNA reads TGTGCCAGCAACCTGGACAGGGGTACCTATGAGCAGTTCTTC.

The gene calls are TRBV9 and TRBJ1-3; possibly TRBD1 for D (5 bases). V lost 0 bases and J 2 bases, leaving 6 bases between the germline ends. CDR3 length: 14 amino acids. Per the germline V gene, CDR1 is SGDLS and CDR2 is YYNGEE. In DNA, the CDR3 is TGTGCCAGCAGCGTAGGGACAACTGGAAACACCATATATTTT. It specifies CASSVGTTGNTIYF. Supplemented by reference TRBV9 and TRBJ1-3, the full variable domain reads DSGVTQTPKHLITATGQRVTLRCSPRSGDLSVYWYQQSLDQGLQFLIQYYNGEERAKGNILERFSAQQFPDLHSELNLSSLELGDSALYFCASSVGTTGNTIYFGEGSWLTVV.

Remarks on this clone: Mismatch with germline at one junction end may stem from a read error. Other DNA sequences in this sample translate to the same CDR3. This CDR3 reads CAWSPRAQGVDNSPLHF. The CDR3 DNA follows: TGTGCCTGGAGTCCCCGCGCACAGGGCGTGGATAATTCCCCCCTCCACTTT. The chain links TRBV30 to TRBJ1-6, with D possibly being TRBD1 (6 bases). The CDR3 length is 17 residues. Germline V gene sequence: CDR1 GTSNPN, CDR2 SVGIG (reference sequence). The complete variable domain, with remaining parts taken from reference TRBV30 and TRBJ1-6, reads SQTIHQWPATLVQPVGSPLSLECTVEGTSNPNLYWYRQAAGRGLQLLFYSVGIGQISSEVPQNLSASRPQDRQFILSSKKLLLSDSGFYLCAWSPRAQGVDNSPLHFGNGTRLTVT.

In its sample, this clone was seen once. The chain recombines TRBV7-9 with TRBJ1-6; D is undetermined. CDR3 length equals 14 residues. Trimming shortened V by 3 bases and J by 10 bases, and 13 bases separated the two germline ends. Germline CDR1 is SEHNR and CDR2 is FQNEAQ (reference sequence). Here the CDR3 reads CASSFSGSESPLHF. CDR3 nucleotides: TGTGCCAGCAGCTTCTCGGGATCGGAATCACCCCTCCACTTT. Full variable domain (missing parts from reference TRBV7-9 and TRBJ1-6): DTGVSQNPRHKITKRGQNVTFRCDPISEHNRLYWYRQTLGQGPEFLTYFQNEAQLEKSRLLSDRFSAERPKGSFSTLEIQRTEQGDSAMYLCASSFSGSESPLHFGNGTRLTVT.

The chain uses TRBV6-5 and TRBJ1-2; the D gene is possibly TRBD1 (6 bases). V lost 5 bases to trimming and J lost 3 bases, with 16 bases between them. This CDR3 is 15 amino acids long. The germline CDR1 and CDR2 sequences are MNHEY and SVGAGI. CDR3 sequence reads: CASSQRQVEDYGYTF. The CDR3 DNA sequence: TGTGCCAGCAGTCAAAGACAGGTCGAAGACTATGGCTACACCTTC.

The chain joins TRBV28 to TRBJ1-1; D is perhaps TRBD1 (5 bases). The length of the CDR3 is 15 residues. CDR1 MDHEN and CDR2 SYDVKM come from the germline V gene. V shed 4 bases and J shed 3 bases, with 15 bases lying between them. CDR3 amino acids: CASSWGGKRDTEAFF. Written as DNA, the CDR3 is TGTGCCAGCAGTTGGGGGGGGAAACGGGACACTGAAGCTTTCTTT.

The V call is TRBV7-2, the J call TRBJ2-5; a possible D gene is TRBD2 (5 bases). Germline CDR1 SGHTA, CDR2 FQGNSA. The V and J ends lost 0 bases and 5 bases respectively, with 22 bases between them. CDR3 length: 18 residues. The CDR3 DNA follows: TGTGCCAGCAGCTTAGCGGGAGAAACCGGTTTTGGTATGGAGACCCAGTACTTC. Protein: CASSLAGETGFGMETQYF.

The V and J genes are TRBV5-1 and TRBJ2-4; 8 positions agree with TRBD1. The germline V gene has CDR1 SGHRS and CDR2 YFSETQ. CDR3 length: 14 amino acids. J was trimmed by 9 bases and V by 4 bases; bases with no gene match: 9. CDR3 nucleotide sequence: TGCGCCAGCAGCCCGGGACAGGAGAGGGGCATTCAGTACTTC. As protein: CASSPGQERGIQYF.

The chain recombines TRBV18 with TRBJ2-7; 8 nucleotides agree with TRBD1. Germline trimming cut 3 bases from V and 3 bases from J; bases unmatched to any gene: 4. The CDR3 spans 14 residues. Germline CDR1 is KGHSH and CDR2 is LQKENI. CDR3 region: CASSPGTGYYEQYF. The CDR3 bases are TGTGCCAGCTCACCCGGGACAGGATACTACGAGCAGTACTTC.

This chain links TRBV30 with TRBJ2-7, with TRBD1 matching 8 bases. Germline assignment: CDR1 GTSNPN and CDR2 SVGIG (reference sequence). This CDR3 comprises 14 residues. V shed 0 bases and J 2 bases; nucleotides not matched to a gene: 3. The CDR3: CAWSVETGAYEQYF. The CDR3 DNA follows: TGTGCCTGGAGTGTAGAGACAGGGGCCTACGAGCAGTACTTC.

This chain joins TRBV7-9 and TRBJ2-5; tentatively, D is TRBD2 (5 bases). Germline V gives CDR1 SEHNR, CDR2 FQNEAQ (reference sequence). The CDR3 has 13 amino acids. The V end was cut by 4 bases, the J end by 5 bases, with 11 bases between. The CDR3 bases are TGTGCCAGCAGCTCCGAGCGGAGGGAGACCCAGTACTTC. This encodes CASSSERRETQYF.

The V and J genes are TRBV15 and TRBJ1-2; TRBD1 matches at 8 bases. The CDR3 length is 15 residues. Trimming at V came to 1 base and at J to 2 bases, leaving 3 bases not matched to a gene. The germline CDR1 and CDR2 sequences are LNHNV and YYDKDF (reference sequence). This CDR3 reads CATSRAYRGNYGYTF. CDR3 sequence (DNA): TGTGCCACCAGCAGAGCTTACAGGGGGAACTATGGCTACACCTTC.

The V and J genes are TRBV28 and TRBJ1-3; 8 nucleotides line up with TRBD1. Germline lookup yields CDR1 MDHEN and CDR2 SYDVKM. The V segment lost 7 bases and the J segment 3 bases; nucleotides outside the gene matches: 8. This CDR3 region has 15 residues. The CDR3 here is CASTEQGAFGNTIYF. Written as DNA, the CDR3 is TGTGCCAGCACAGAGCAGGGGGCTTTTGGAAACACCATATATTTT.

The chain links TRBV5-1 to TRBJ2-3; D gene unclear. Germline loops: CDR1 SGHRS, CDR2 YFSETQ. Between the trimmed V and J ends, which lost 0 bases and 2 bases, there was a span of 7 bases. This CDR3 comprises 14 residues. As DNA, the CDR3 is TGCGCCAGCAGCTTGGTAGTTCCCACAGATACGCAGTATTTT. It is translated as CASSLVVPTDTQYF.

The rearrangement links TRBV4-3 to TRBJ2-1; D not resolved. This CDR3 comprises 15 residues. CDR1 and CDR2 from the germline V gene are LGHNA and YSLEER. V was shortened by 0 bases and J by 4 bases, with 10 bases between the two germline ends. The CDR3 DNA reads TGCGCCAGCAGCCAAGATCCCTCTACTTACAATGAGCAGTTCTTC. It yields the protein CASSQDPSTYNEQFF.

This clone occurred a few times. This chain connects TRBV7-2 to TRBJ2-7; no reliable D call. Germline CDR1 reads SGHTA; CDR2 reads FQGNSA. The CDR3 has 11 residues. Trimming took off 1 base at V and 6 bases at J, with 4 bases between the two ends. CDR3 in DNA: TGTGCCAGCAGCTTAGAGAGCGAGCAGTACTTC. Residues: CASSLESEQYF.

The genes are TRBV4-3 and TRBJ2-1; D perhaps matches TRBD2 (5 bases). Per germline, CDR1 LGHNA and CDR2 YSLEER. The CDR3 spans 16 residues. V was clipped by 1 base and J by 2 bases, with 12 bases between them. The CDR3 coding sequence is TGCGCCAGCAGCCAAGTACAGCGGAGAGCCTACAATGAGCAGTTCTTC. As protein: CASSQVQRRAYNEQFF.

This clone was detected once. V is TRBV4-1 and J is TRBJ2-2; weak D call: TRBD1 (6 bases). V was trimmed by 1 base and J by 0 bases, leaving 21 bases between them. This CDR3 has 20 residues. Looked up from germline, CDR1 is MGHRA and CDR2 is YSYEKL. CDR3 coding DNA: TGCGCCAGCAGCCAAGTAAGGGTACCCAGGGGACCTTCGAACACCGGGGAGCTGTTTTTT. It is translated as CASSQVRVPRGPSNTGELFF.

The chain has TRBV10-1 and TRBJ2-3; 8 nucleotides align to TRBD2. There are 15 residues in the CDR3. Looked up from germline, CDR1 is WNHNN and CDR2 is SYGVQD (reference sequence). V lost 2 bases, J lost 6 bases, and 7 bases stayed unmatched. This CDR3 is CASSEKGLGWDTQYF. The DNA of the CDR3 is TGCGCCAGCAGTGAGAAGGGACTAGGGTGGGATACGCAGTATTTT.

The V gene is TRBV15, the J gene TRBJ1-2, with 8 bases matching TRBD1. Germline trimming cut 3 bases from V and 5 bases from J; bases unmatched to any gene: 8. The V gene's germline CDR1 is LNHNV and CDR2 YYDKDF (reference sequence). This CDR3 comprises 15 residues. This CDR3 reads CATSSATGDEYGYTF. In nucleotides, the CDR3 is TGTGCCACCAGCAGCGCGACAGGGGACGAGTATGGCTACACCTTC.

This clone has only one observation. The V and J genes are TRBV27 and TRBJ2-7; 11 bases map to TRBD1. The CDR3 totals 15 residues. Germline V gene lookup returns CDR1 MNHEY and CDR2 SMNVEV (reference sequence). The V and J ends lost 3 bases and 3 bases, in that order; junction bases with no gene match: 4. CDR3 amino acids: CASSFVGQGVYEQYF. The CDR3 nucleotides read TGTGCCAGCAGTTTTGTGGGACAGGGGGTCTACGAGCAGTACTTC.

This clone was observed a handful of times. The CDR3 DNA reads as TGCAGCTTCTTCGAGGAGGTCCTCTACGAGCAGTACTTC. It yields the protein CSFFEEVLYEQYF. The rearrangement uses TRBV29-1 and TRBJ2-7, with a possible D match to TRBD2 (5 bases). Germline assignment: CDR1 SQVTM and CDR2 ANQGSEA. V lost 8 bases and J lost 3, with 17 bases in between. The CDR3 spans 13 residues.

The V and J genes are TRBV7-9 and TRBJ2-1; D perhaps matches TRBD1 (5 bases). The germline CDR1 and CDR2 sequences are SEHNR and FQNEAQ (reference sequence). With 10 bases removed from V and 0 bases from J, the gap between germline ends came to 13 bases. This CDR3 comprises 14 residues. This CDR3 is CAIHKTASYNEQFF. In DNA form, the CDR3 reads TGTGCCATACATAAGACAGCCTCCTACAATGAGCAGTTCTTC.

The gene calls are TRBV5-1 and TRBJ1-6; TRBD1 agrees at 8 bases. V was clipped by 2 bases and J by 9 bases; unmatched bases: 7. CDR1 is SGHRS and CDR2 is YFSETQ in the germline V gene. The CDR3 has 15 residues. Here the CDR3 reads CASSFGDRGRSPLHF. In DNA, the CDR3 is TGCGCCAGCAGCTTCGGCGACAGGGGTCGTTCACCCCTCCACTTT.